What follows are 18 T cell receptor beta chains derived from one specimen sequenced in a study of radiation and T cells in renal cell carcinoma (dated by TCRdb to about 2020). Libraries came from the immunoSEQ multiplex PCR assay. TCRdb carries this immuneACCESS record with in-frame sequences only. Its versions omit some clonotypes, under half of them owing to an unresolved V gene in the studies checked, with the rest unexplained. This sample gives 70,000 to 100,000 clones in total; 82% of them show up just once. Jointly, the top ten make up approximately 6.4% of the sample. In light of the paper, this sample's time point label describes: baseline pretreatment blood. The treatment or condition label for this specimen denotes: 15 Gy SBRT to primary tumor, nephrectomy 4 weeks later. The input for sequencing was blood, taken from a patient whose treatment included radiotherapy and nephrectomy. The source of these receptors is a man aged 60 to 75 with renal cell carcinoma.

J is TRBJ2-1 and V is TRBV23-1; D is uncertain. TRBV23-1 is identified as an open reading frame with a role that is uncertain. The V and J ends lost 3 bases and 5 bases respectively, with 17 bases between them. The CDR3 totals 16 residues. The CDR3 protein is CASSQVGPAQNNEQFF. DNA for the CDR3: TGCGCCAGCAGTCAGGTGGGCCCAGCACAAAACAATGAGCAGTTCTTC.

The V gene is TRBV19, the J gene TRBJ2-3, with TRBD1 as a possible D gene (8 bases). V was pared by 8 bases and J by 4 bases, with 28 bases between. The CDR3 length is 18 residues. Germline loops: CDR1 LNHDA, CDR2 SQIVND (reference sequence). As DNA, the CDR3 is TGTGCCAGTTCTCGGGGGGTCCGGACAGGGTTTCGCGCAGATACGCAGTATTTT. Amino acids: CASSRGVRTGFRADTQYF.

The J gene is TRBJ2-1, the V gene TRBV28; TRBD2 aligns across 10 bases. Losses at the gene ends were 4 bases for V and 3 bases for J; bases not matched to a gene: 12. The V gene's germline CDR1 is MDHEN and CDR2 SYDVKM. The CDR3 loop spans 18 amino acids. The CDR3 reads CASSSLPSGRAFYNEQFF. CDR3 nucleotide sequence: TGTGCCAGCAGTTCCCTCCCTAGCGGGAGAGCCTTCTACAATGAGCAGTTCTTC.

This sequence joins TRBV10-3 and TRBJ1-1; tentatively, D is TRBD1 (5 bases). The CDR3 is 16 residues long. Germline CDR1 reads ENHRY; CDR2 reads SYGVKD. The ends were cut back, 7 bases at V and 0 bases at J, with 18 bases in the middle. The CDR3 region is CAIKGEGRTVNTEAFF. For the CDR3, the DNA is TGTGCCATCAAAGGTGAGGGACGGACTGTGAACACTGAAGCTTTCTTT.

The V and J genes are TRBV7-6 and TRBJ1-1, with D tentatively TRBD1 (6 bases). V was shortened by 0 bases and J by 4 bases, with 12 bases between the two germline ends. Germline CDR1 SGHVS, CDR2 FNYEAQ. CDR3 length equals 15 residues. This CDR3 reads CASSLAGGGLTEAFF. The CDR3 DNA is TGTGCCAGCAGCTTAGCGGGAGGGGGTCTCACTGAAGCTTTCTTT.

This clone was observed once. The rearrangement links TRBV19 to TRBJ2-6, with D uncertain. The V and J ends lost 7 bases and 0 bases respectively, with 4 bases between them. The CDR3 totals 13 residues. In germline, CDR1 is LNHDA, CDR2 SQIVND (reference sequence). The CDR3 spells CASTYSGANVLTF. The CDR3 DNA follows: TGTGCCAGTACCTACTCTGGGGCCAACGTCCTGACTTTC. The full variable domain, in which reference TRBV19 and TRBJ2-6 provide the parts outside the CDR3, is DGGITQSPKYLFRKEGQNVTLSCEQNLNHDAMYWYRQDPGQGLRLIYYSQIVNDFQKGDIAEGYSVSREKKESFPLTVTSAQKNPTAFYLCASTYSGANVLTFGAGSRLTVL.

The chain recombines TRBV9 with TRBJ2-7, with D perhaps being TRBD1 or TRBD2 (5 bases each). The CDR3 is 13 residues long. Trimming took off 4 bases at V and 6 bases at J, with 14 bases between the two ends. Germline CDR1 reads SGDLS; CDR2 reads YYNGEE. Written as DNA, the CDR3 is TGTGCCAGCAGCCTAGAGGGAAGGGGCGAGCAGTACTTC. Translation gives CASSLEGRGEQYF. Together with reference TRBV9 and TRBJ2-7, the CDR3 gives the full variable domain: DSGVTQTPKHLITATGQRVTLRCSPRSGDLSVYWYQQSLDQGLQFLIQYYNGEERAKGNILERFSAQQFPDLHSELNLSSLELGDSALYFCASSLEGRGEQYFGPGTRLTVT.

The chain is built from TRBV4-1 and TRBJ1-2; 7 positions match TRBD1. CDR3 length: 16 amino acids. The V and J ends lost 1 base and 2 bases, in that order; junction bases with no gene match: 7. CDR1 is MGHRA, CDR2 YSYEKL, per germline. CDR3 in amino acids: CASSQGGTVQNYGYTF. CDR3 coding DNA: TGCGCCAGCAGCCAAGGCGGGACAGTCCAAAACTATGGCTACACCTTC.

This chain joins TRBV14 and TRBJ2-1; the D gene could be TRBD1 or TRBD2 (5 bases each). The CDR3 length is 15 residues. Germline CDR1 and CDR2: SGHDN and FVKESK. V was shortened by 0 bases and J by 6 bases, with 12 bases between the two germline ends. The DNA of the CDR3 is TGTGCCAGCAGCCAAGAATACGGGGCCCCCAATGAGCAGTTCTTC. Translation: CASSQEYGAPNEQFF.

CDR3 in amino acids: CASSANDRGYGYTF. CDR3 bases: TGTGCCAGCAGTGCCAACGACAGGGGCTATGGCTACACCTTC. The chain uses TRBV2 and TRBJ1-2; 8 bases line up with TRBD1. Per germline, CDR1 SNHLY and CDR2 FYNNEI. The CDR3 loop spans 14 amino acids. J gave up 4 bases and V 4 bases, and 5 bases lay outside the gene matches.

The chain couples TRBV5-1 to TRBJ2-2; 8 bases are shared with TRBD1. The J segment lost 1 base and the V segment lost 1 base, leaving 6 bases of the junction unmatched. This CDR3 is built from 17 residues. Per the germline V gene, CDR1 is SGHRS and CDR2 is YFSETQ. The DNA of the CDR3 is TGCGCCAGCAGCTTGACCTCCGGGACAGGGAACACCGGGGAGCTGTTTTTT. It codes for CASSLTSGTGNTGELFF.

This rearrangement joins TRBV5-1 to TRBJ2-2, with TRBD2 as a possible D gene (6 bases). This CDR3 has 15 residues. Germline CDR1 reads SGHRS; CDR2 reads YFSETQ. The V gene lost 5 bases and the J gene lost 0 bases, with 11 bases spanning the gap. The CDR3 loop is CASSDGRTNTGELFF. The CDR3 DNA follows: TGCGCCAGCAGTGACGGGAGAACGAACACCGGGGAGCTGTTTTTT.

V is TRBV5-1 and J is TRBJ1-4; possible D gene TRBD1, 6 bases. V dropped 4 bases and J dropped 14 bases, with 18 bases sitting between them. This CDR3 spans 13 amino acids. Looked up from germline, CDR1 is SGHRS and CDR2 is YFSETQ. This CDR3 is CASSPDRLEGLFF. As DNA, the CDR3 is TGCGCCAGCAGCCCGGACAGACTGGAGGGCCTGTTTTTT.

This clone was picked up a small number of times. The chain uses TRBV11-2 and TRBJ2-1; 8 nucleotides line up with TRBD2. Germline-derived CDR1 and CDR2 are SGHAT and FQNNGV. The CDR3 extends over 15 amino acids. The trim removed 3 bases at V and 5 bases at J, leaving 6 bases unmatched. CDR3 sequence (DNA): TGTGCCAGCAGCTTCCGGACTAGCAGCGACAATGAGCAGTTCTTC. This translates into CASSFRTSSDNEQFF.

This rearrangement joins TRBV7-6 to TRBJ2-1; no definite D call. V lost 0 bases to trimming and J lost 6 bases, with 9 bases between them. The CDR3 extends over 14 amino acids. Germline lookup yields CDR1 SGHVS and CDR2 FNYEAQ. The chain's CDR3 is CASSLAPALNEQFF. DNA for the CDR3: TGTGCCAGCAGCTTAGCCCCCGCTCTCAATGAGCAGTTCTTC. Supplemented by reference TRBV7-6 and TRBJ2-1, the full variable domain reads GAGVSQSPRYKVTKRGQDVALRCDPISGHVSLYWYRQALGQGPEFLTYFNYEAQQDKSGLPNDRFSAERPEGSISTLTIQRTEQRDSAMYRCASSLAPALNEQFFGPGTRLTVL.

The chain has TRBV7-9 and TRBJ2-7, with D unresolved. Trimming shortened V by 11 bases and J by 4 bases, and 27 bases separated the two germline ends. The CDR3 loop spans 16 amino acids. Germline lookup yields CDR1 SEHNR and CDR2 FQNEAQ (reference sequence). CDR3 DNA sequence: TGTGCCGCCTCCAGTAGTGGGAATACGCCGGAGTACGAGCAGTACTTC. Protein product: CAASSSGNTPEYEQYF.

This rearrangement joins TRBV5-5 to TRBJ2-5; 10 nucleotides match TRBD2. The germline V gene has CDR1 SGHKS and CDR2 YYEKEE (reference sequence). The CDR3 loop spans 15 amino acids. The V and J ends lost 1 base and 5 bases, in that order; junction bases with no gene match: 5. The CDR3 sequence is CASSLPSGGGETQYF. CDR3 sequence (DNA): TGTGCCAGCAGCTTGCCTAGCGGGGGTGGGGAGACCCAGTACTTC.

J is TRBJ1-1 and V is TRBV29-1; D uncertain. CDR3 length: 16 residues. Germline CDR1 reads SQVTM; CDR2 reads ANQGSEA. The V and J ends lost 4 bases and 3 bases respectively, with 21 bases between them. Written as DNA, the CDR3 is TGCAGCGTTGTTAGGGCCCGGAGGGAATTGGACACTGAAGCTTTCTTT. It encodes CSVVRARRELDTEAFF. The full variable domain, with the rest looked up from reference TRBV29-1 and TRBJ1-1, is SAVISQKPSRDICQRGTSLTIQCQVDSQVTMMFWYRQQPGQSLTLIATANQGSEATYESGFVIDKFPISRPNLTFSTLTVSNMSPEDSSIYLCSVVRARRELDTEAFFGQGTRLTVV.